This T cell receptor (beta chain) was identified in a study of blood T cells in healthy people across ages. Whole-study findings and limits: The study regarded diversity estimates from one million T cells as underestimates.

A second roughly 6 to 11 cycle PCR used barcoded and J-beta primers. Carrying 12 random nucleotides, a template-switch adaptor labeled each individual cDNA molecule. No fewer than 3 million CDR3-containing paired-end reads came from each sample. Each CDR3 protein gets one entry after TCRdb re-called the 5' RACE reads with MiXCR. The sample shows 2 million or so distinct CDR3 sequences, about 50% of them seen only once. Only a few counts were recorded for this clonotype. Its antigen is not known. The sequenced material came from blood. This clonotype was obtained from a woman aged 40 to 49 in good health.

The CDR3 region is CSAVSGEMYTDTQYF. The DNA of the CDR3 is TGCAGTGCTGTAAGCGGGGAGATGTACACAGATACGCAGTATTTT. This chain joins TRBV20-1 and TRBJ2-3, with 7 nucleotides matching TRBD2. With 5 bases clipped from V and 2 bases from J, the junction kept 10 bases outside the gene matches. CDR1 DFQATT and CDR2 SNEGSKA come from the germline V gene (reference sequence). This CDR3 spans 15 amino acids.